Detailed here is one T cell receptor (beta chain). This sample was included in a study of blood T cell repertoires in COVID-19. On the study more broadly: Sample material is recorded as cDNA or gDNA derived from T cells, B-cell-depleted T cells, or PBMCs.

Using immunoSEQ multiplex PCR, the repertoire was profiled, and TCRdb retains in-frame clones only, with some absent. The table lists about 350,000 clones, roughly nine tenths of them singletons. Sequencing used PBMCs or T cells enriched from blood (not recorded which). The origin of this receptor is a woman aged 25 to 39 who had recovered from COVID-19.

The CDR3 DNA sequence: TGTGCCACCAGTGATCACCCCGGGACAGGGGCTCCGAACACTGAAGCTTTCTTT. This gives the protein CATSDHPGTGAPNTEAFF. V and J are TRBV24-1 and TRBJ1-1; 10 positions agree with TRBD1. The junction had 10 bases not matched to a gene; V was cut back by 3 bases and J by 1 base. CDR3 length: 18 amino acids. CDR1 is KGHDR and CDR2 is SFDVKD in the germline V gene.